These 11 T cell receptor beta chains came from one sample sequenced in a study of blood T cell repertoires in COVID-19. Only in-frame clones appear in the TCRdb table, and some are missing; sequencing was by immunoSEQ multiplex PCR. The repertoire has 70,000 to 85,000 clones, about 80% of them found once; the top ten carry about 12%. Sample: peripheral blood. Source of these receptors: an older man with acute or convalescent COVID-19.

This sequence joins TRBV2 and TRBJ2-7; D is perhaps TRBD1 (5 bases). The V end lost 8 bases, the J end lost 3 bases, and 11 bases lay between the germline ends. The CDR3 loop spans 12 amino acids. Germline V CDR1 and CDR2: SNHLY, FYNNEI. The CDR3 DNA sequence: TGTGCCAGCGCGGACACGTTCTACGAGCAGTACTTC. Translating gives CASADTFYEQYF.

This clone was seen only a few times. The rearrangement joins TRBV18 to TRBJ1-1; 8 nucleotides agree with TRBD1. The CDR3 is made up of 14 amino acids. The germline V gene has CDR1 KGHSH and CDR2 LQKENI. With V trimmed by 3 bases and J by 3 bases, 3 bases remained unmatched. CDR3 in DNA: TGTGCCAGCTCACCTGACAGGGGAGACACTGAAGCTTTCTTT. Its protein product is CASSPDRGDTEAFF.

CDR3 protein: CASRRDPGDETQYF. The CDR3, as DNA: TGTGCCAGCCGTAGGGACCCGGGGGATGAGACCCAGTACTTC. This sequence joins TRBV6-4 and TRBJ2-5; TRBD2 might be the D (6 bases). The CDR3 spans 14 residues. V shed 8 bases and J shed 5 bases, with 18 bases lying between them. Looked up from germline, CDR1 is MRHNA and CDR2 is SNTAGT.

V usage is TRBV25-1 and J usage is TRBJ1-1, with 9 bases lining up with TRBD1. J lost 6 bases, V lost 7 bases, and 15 bases had no gene match. This CDR3 has 16 amino acids. Germline assignment: CDR1 MGHDK and CDR2 SYGVNS. CDR3 protein: CASTNTGGDRIAEAFF. CDR3 in DNA: TGTGCCAGCACTAATACAGGGGGCGACCGCATCGCTGAAGCTTTCTTT.

This clone appeared once. The CDR3 DNA sequence: TGTGCCTGGAGTGTACAGGACCATCAGCCCCAGCATTTT. This translates into CAWSVQDHQPQHF. The chain uses TRBV30 and TRBJ1-5; a weak D match, TRBD1 (5 bases). The CDR3 spans 13 residues. V was pared by 0 bases and J by 5 bases, with 8 bases between. Germline V gene sequence: CDR1 GTSNPN, CDR2 SVGIG (reference sequence).

The chain is built from TRBV28 and TRBJ2-7, with a weak D call TRBD1 (6 bases). The CDR3 is made up of 13 amino acids. The germline CDR1 and CDR2 sequences are MDHEN and SYDVKM. Trimming left V 6 bases short and J 2 bases short, with 11 bases between. The CDR3 sequence is CASSLAGAYEQYF. CDR3 DNA sequence: TGTGCCAGCAGCCTAGCAGGGGCCTACGAGCAGTACTTC.

The V and J genes are TRBV14 and TRBJ2-7; D possibly corresponds to TRBD1 (5 bases). The length of the CDR3 is 15 residues. The V and J ends lost 0 bases and 4 bases respectively, with 13 bases between them. The V gene's germline CDR1 is SGHDN and CDR2 FVKESK. The CDR3 sequence is CASSQDLIRGYEQYF. Written as DNA, the CDR3 is TGTGCCAGCAGCCAAGATCTAATTAGGGGATACGAGCAGTACTTC.

In this sample, this clone turned up a few times. The gene calls are TRBV6-1 and TRBJ2-6; D call uncertain. Germline values: CDR1 MNHNS, CDR2 SASEGT. V lost 3 bases and J lost 4, with 10 bases in between. The length of the CDR3 is 15 residues. The CDR3, as DNA: TGTGCCAGCAGTGAGGCTACTACCGGGGCCAACGTCCTGACTTTC. Its translation is CASSEATTGANVLTF.

The chain links TRBV12-3 or TRBV12-4 to TRBJ1-1; D unresolved. The CDR3 loop spans 11 amino acids. V gave up 6 bases and J gave up 8 bases, with 10 bases separating them. The CDR3 coding sequence is TGTGCCAGCAGAGACCGACTAGAAGCTTTCTTT. It is translated as CASRDRLEAFF.

Note on this clone: Germline is not matched at one junction end, which may reflect a read error. V and J are TRBV24-1 and TRBJ2-3; 12 nucleotides agree with TRBD1. The germline CDR1 and CDR2 sequences are KGHDR and SFDVKD. The CDR3 length is 16 residues. CDR3 DNA sequence: TGTGCCACCAGTGACCCTGGGACAGGGGGCACAAATACGCAGTATTTT. Its protein product is CATSDPGTGGTNTQYF.

V usage is TRBV3-1 (or the pseudogene TRBV3-2) and J usage is TRBJ1-1; 9 bases are a match to TRBD1. CDR1 and CDR2 from the germline V gene are LGHDT and YNNKEL (reference sequence). The CDR3 is 12 residues long. J was trimmed by 12 bases and V by 4 bases; bases with no gene match: 6. CDR3 amino acids: CASSPGTGRTFF. DNA of the CDR3: TGTGCCAGCAGCCCCGGGACAGGGAGGACTTTCTTT.